This TCR beta chain comes out of a study of shared clonotypes between healthy human individuals. Profiling relied on immunoSEQ multiplex PCR, and the TCRdb table lists in-frame clones only, not all of them. The table lists about 120,000 clones, roughly 70% of them singletons, with roughly a quarter in the top ten. This CDR3 region has 14 residues. V lost 0 bases and J 10 bases, leaving 14 bases between the germline ends. Germline V lookup: CDR1 SGHRS, CDR2 YFSETQ. Combination of CD45RO+ cells with CCR7-negative CD45RA+ TemRA cells was used for CD8 memory. Regarding this clone: Its antigen remains unidentified.

Findings and caveats of the study: Despite large depth, sorted-subset datasets appeared incompletely sequenced.

The specimen sequenced was memory CD8+ T cells sorted from blood. Regarding subset: CD45RO+ cells pooled with CCR7-negative TemRA cells. The rearrangement links TRBV5-1 to TRBJ2-1; D is uncertain. The clonotype comes from a woman aged 25-40 years in good health. CDR3: CASSLVAGSVEQFF. The CDR3 bases are TGCGCCAGCAGCTTGGTAGCAGGTAGTGTGGAGCAGTTCTTC.